One sample yielded the 10 T cell receptor beta chains listed below, sequenced in a study of blood T cell repertoires in COVID-19. TCRdb's table, derived via immunoSEQ multiplex PCR, lists solely in-frame clones and lacks some. Of 55,000 to 85,000 clones listed, around 84% are singletons. Sequencing was performed on peripheral blood. All receptors derive from a woman in her seventies with acute or convalescent COVID-19.

CDR3 region: CASSLTDRSSYEQYF. In DNA form, the CDR3 reads TGTGCCAGCAGCCTAACCGACAGATCCTCCTACGAGCAGTACTTC. The gene calls are TRBV9 and TRBJ2-7; perhaps TRBD1 as D (5 bases). This CDR3 contains 15 residues. Germline V gives CDR1 SGDLS, CDR2 YYNGEE. V lost 4 bases, J lost 0 bases, and 14 bases lay in between.

This clone was observed a single time. The chain uses TRBV30 and TRBJ1-1; no firm D call. The germline V and J ends were trimmed by 2 bases and 3 bases, with 10 bases remaining between them. The CDR3 runs 13 residues. Germline-derived CDR1 and CDR2 are GTSNPN and SVGIG (reference sequence). For the CDR3, the DNA is TGTGCCTGGAGTCGAAACGAGGACACTGAAGCTTTCTTT. It specifies CAWSRNEDTEAFF. Together with reference TRBV30 and TRBJ1-1, the CDR3 gives the full variable domain: SQTIHQWPATLVQPVGSPLSLECTVEGTSNPNLYWYRQAAGRGLQLLFYSVGIGQISSEVPQNLSASRPQDRQFILSSKKLLLSDSGFYLCAWSRNEDTEAFFGQGTRLTVV.

The rearrangement links TRBV6-5 to TRBJ1-4; no clear D gene. The CDR3 totals 14 residues. CDR1 and CDR2 from the germline V gene are MNHEY and SVGAGI. The germline V and J ends were trimmed by 11 bases and 6 bases, with 19 bases remaining between them. CDR3 sequence: CAACRQDLYEKLFF. The CDR3 bases are TGTGCCGCCTGCCGCCAGGATCTATATGAAAAACTGTTTTTT.

This clone turned up a few times. CDR3 nucleotide sequence: TGTGCCAGCTCGGGGGTGGCAGGGCGGGATGGCTACACCTTC. Translated, it gives CASSGVAGRDGYTF. V is TRBV6-5 and J is TRBJ1-2, with a possible D match to TRBD1 (5 bases). The CDR3 is 14 amino acids. V shed 8 bases and J shed 6 bases, with 19 bases lying between them. The V gene's germline CDR1 is MNHEY and CDR2 SVGAGI.

A single count supports this clone. The chain recombines TRBV13 with TRBJ1-2; TRBD1 matches at 9 bases. The V segment lost 2 bases and the J segment 8 bases; nucleotides outside the gene matches: 15. The germline V gene encodes CDR1 PRHDT and CDR2 FYEKMQ (reference sequence). The CDR3 runs to 17 residues. The CDR3 DNA is TGTGCCAGCAGCTTATCCCCGGACAGGGGATTTTCGGGAGGCTACACCTTC. Its translation: CASSLSPDRGFSGGYTF.

The chain recombines TRBV19 with TRBJ1-5; D perhaps matches TRBD1 (6 bases). This CDR3 spans 18 amino acids. Germline lookup yields CDR1 LNHDA and CDR2 SQIVND (reference sequence). V gave up 4 bases and J gave up 6 bases, with 25 bases separating them. The CDR3: CASSSWEQGVGASQPQHF. CDR3 nucleotide sequence: TGTGCCAGTAGTAGTTGGGAGCAGGGAGTGGGGGCTAGTCAGCCCCAGCATTTT.

This rearrangement joins TRBV7-9 to TRBJ1-5; D ambiguous. With 5 bases removed from V and 0 bases from J, the gap between germline ends came to 8 bases. Germline CDR1 is SEHNR and CDR2 is FQNEAQ (reference sequence). The CDR3 extends over 14 amino acids. The CDR3 DNA sequence: TGTGCCAGCAGCGTACTAAATAGCAATCAGCCCCAGCATTTT. It codes for CASSVLNSNQPQHF.

The genes are TRBV7-9 and TRBJ1-4; TRBD1 matches at 7 bases. The CDR3 covers 16 residues. Germline V gene sequence: CDR1 SEHNR, CDR2 FQNEAQ (reference sequence). J was trimmed by 1 base and V by 2 bases; bases with no gene match: 4. The CDR3 reads CASSLLQGRTNEKLFF. The CDR3 region has the DNA TGTGCCAGCAGCTTACTACAGGGGCGAACTAATGAAAAACTGTTTTTT.

As DNA, the CDR3 is TGTGCCAGCAGCTTAGTCCCCCCCAGGGAACGGGAGGAGGTGCAGTACTTC. This sequence encodes CASSLVPPREREEVQYF. The chain carries TRBV7-9 and TRBJ2-7, with 7 nucleotides matching TRBD2. The CDR3 contains 17 residues. V lost 1 base and J lost 9; bases outside the gene matches: 18. Germline assignment: CDR1 SEHNR and CDR2 FQNEAQ (reference sequence).

V gene TRBV2 combines with J gene TRBJ2-7; 8 bases match TRBD1. Looked up from germline, CDR1 is SNHLY and CDR2 is FYNNEI. This CDR3 contains 14 residues. Trimming at V came to 6 bases and at J to 0 bases, leaving 4 bases not matched to a gene. CDR3 protein: CASSGDRFSYEQYF. For the CDR3, the DNA is TGTGCCAGCAGCGGGGACAGGTTCTCCTACGAGCAGTACTTC.